These 7 T cell receptor beta chains were sequenced from one sample in a study of T cell repertoires in cytomegalovirus infection. TCRdb passed the reads through MiXCR, listing each CDR3 protein once. This sample carries roughly 800,000 distinct CDR3 sequences, 25% to 30% of them seen once, and the ten largest clones take over 10%. The antigens these receptors bind are not known. The specimen comprised cultured CD8+ T cells from PBMCs, sampled from culture after CMV antigen stimulation. These receptors were collected from a human donor in good health (CMV status not recorded). Some clones in this sample may be carry-over from other donors' samples.

The table lists this clonotype with a few counts. The CDR3 here is CATSRDRGRQPQHF. The CDR3 nucleotides read TGTGCCACCAGCAGAGACCGGGGCCGACAGCCCCAGCATTTT. V usage is TRBV15 and J usage is TRBJ1-5, with TRBD1 as a possible D gene (5 bases). The CDR3 consists of 14 residues. Trimming stripped 0 bases from V and 7 bases from J, with 10 bases between. The germline V gene encodes CDR1 LNHNV and CDR2 YYDKDF (reference sequence).

Regarding this clonotype: Given a much more abundant clone one base away, this may be a read error. The chain carries TRBV7-8 and TRBJ2-1; 7 bases map to TRBD1. Germline V gene lookup returns CDR1 SGHVS and CDR2 FQNEAQ. V shed 2 bases and J 4 bases; nucleotides not matched to a gene: 8. The CDR3 sequence is 16 residues long. The CDR3 DNA reads TGTGCCAGCAGCTTATCGACAGGGACCTTTTACAATGAGCAGTTCTTC. This codes for CASSLSTGTFYNEQFF.

This chain uses TRBV19 with TRBJ2-1; D not resolved. The germline gives CDR1 LNHDA, CDR2 SQIVND (reference sequence). The length of the CDR3 is 14 residues. The V gene lost 5 bases and the J gene lost 4 bases, with 12 bases spanning the gap. In nucleotides, the CDR3 is TGTGCCAGTAGTCCCAGCCAGGCGTACAATGAGCAGTTCTTC. Residues: CASSPSQAYNEQFF.

This chain joins TRBV7-6 and TRBJ1-1; D gene ambiguous. V was shortened by 5 bases and J by 7 bases, with 17 bases between the two germline ends. The CDR3 has 14 residues. CDR1 SGHVS and CDR2 FNYEAQ come from the germline V gene. The CDR3 region is CASSPTRRLHEAFF. DNA for the CDR3: TGTGCCAGCAGCCCAACCAGGCGGCTCCATGAAGCTTTCTTT.

This sequence joins TRBV6-6 and TRBJ1-6, with D uncertain. Germline CDR1 reads MNHNY; CDR2 reads SVGAGI (reference sequence). V was clipped by 7 bases and J by 0 bases, with 16 bases between them. The CDR3 loop spans 17 amino acids. Here the CDR3 reads CASNSGGMVSYNSPLHF. The CDR3 region has the DNA TGTGCCAGCAACTCGGGCGGAATGGTCTCCTATAATTCACCCCTCCACTTT.

In its sample, this clonotype was seen a few times. The rearrangement joins TRBV6-2 or TRBV6-3 to TRBJ2-7; 10 bases are a match to TRBD1. Unmatched junction bases numbered 5, after V lost 2 bases and J lost 1 base. Germline V gene lookup returns CDR1 MNHEY and CDR2 SVGEGT. CDR3 length: 16 residues. CDR3: CASSYPWTGGSYEQYF. The CDR3 DNA reads as TGTGCCAGCAGTTACCCATGGACAGGGGGTTCCTACGAGCAGTACTTC.

This clonotype has just a few counts. The V call is TRBV10-3, the J call TRBJ1-2; possible D gene TRBD1, 6 bases. Germline V gene lookup returns CDR1 ENHRY and CDR2 SYGVKD. The CDR3 is 15 amino acids. V lost 6 bases, J lost 2 bases, and 16 bases lay in between. In nucleotides, the CDR3 is TGTGCCATCAGCGGGCAGGACAGCGTAAACTATGGCTACACCTTC. Protein product: CAISGQDSVNYGYTF.